This T cell receptor beta chain was profiled in a study of molecular identifiers for immune sequencing clone quantification. The table lists this clonotype with many counts. There are 14 residues in the CDR3. CDR1 is MDHEN, CDR2 SYDVKM, per germline. Unmatched junction bases numbered 10, after V lost 7 bases and J lost 7 bases. Using a CD8+CD4-CCR7+CD45RA+ phenotype, naive CD8 T cells were sorted. TCRdb ran MiXCR on the PCR reads and lists one entry per CDR3 protein. The table shows around 320,000 distinct CDR3 sequences, with roughly a quarter occurring only once. The V gene is TRBV28, the J gene TRBJ2-3, with TRBD1 matching 8 bases. Sequencing was performed on naive CD8+ T cells from blood, with Jurkat cell RNA spiked in. Sample subset: FACS-sorted CD8+CD4-CCR7+CD45RA+ naive T cells. The sequence derives from a human donor in good health. Some libraries in this study had Jurkat cell RNA spiked in. The CDR3 region is CASTVGQGINTQYF. The CDR3 bases are TGTGCCAGCACCGTAGGACAGGGAATTAATACGCAGTATTTT.